This is a list of T cell receptor beta chains from one sample in a study of blood T cell repertoires in COVID-19. Produced via immunoSEQ multiplex PCR; TCRdb's table is partial and in-frame only. The sample consists of about 170,000 clones, approximately 90% of them appearing once. Sequencing used peripheral blood. Source of these receptors: a man aged 18 to 29 with active or convalescent COVID-19. The CDR3 runs from the conserved cysteine through the conserved F or W. The D gene is left open where the match is weak. Expanded clones are given a class, and other clones once, few, many or no size at all.

abundance: NA
v_gene: TRBV9
d_gene: NA
j_gene: TRBJ1-3
CDR3nt: TGTGCCAGCAGCGTCGGTAATTCTGGAAACACCATATATTTT
CDR3aa: CASSVGNSGNTIYF

abundance: NA
v_gene: TRBV10-3
d_gene: NA
j_gene: TRBJ1-5
CDR3nt: TGTGCCATCAGTGAGGTCGAGGATTTCGATAGCAATCAGCCCCAGCATTTT
CDR3aa: CAISEVEDFDSNQPQHF

abundance: NA
v_gene: TRBV12-3/TRBV12-4
d_gene: NA
j_gene: TRBJ1-1
CDR3nt: TGTGCCAGCAGTTTACGGGACACTGAAGCTTTCTTT
CDR3aa: CASSLRDTEAFF

abundance: NA
v_gene: TRBV2
d_gene: TRBD1
j_gene: TRBJ1-2
CDR3nt: TGTGCCAGCAGGGGACAGGAGGGGAACACCTTC
CDR3aa: CASRGQEGNTF

abundance: NA
v_gene: TRBV5-1
d_gene: TRBD1
j_gene: TRBJ1-2
CDR3nt: TGCGCCAGCAGCGAACCGGGACAGGCTAACTATGGCTACACCTTC
CDR3aa: CASSEPGQANYGYTF

abundance: NA
v_gene: TRBV18
d_gene: TRBD2
j_gene: TRBJ2-3
CDR3nt: TGTGCCAGCTCACCACTCGCGGGAGCGGGAGATACGCAGTATTTT
CDR3aa: CASSPLAGAGDTQYF

abundance: NA
v_gene: TRBV18
d_gene: NA
j_gene: TRBJ1-6
CDR3nt: TGTGCCAGCCGGACCCCAGGGGATTCACCCCTCCACTTT
CDR3aa: CASRTPGDSPLHF

abundance: NA
v_gene: TRBV28
d_gene: TRBD1
j_gene: TRBJ1-5
CDR3nt: TGTGCCAGCAGACCCGGGACAGGGTTTGGGAATCAGCCCCAGCATTTT
CDR3aa: CASRPGTGFGNQPQHF

abundance: NA
v_gene: TRBV13
d_gene: NA
j_gene: TRBJ1-6
CDR3nt: TGTGCCAGCAGCTTAGGGGGGGGAAGGAATTCACCCCTCCACTTT
CDR3aa: CASSLGGGRNSPLHF

abundance: NA
v_gene: TRBV4-1
d_gene: TRBD2
j_gene: TRBJ2-1
CDR3nt: TGCGCCAGCAGCCAATCCGGACTAGCGGGAGAGGATGAGCAGTTCTTC
CDR3aa: CASSQSGLAGEDEQFF

abundance: few
v_gene: TRBV19
d_gene: NA
j_gene: TRBJ1-2
CDR3nt: TGTGCCGGAACACAGACAAACTATGGCTACACCTTC
CDR3aa: CAGTQTNYGYTF

abundance: NA
v_gene: TRBV5-6
d_gene: NA
j_gene: TRBJ2-1
CDR3nt: TGTGCCAGCAGCTTGAGGGTGGGGGGAAACTACAATGAGCAGTTCTTC
CDR3aa: CASSLRVGGNYNEQFF

abundance: NA
v_gene: TRBV5-1
d_gene: TRBD1
j_gene: TRBJ2-7
CDR3nt: TGCGCCAGCAGCTTGGCCGTGGGAACGGACAGGAGTAACTACGAGCAGTACTTC
CDR3aa: CASSLAVGTDRSNYEQYF

abundance: NA
v_gene: TRBV12-5
d_gene: NA
j_gene: TRBJ1-5
CDR3nt: TGTGCTAGTGGTACCGGACAAGCTAGCAATCAGCCCCAGCATTTT
CDR3aa: CASGTGQASNQPQHF

abundance: NA
v_gene: TRBV5-8
d_gene: TRBD1
j_gene: TRBJ1-5
CDR3nt: TGTGCCAGCAGCTTACAGGGGAATCAGCCCCAGCATTTT
CDR3aa: CASSLQGNQPQHF

abundance: few
v_gene: TRBV27
d_gene: TRBD1
j_gene: TRBJ2-7
CDR3nt: TGTGCCAGCAGTTATTCCGGGACAGCTTACTACGAGCAGTACTTC
CDR3aa: CASSYSGTAYYEQYF

abundance: NA
v_gene: TRBV27
d_gene: TRBD1
j_gene: TRBJ2-2
CDR3nt: TGTGCCAGCACCGGGACAGGGGCCAACACCGGGGAGCTGTTTTTT
CDR3aa: CASTGTGANTGELFF

abundance: NA
v_gene: TRBV6-5
d_gene: NA
j_gene: TRBJ1-5
CDR3nt: TGTGCCAGCAGTTCCCGATCGTCGGGGCCCCAGCATTTT
CDR3aa: CASSSRSSGPQHF

abundance: NA
v_gene: TRBV10-3
d_gene: TRBD1
j_gene: TRBJ1-5
CDR3nt: TGTGCCAACCCGGAAGACAGGGCCTACAATCAGCCCCAGCATTTT
CDR3aa: CANPEDRAYNQPQHF

abundance: NA
v_gene: TRBV3-1/TRBV3-2
d_gene: NA
j_gene: TRBJ2-1
CDR3nt: TGTGCCAGCAACTCATTAGCGGATGAGCAGTTCTTC
CDR3aa: CASNSLADEQFF

abundance: NA
v_gene: TRBV29-1
d_gene: NA
j_gene: TRBJ1-4
CDR3nt: TGCAGCGCCCTTGATAGTGGGGGGAATGAAAAACTGTTTTTT
CDR3aa: CSALDSGGNEKLFF

abundance: NA
v_gene: TRBV28
d_gene: NA
j_gene: TRBJ1-4
CDR3nt: TGTGCCAGCAGTGGTAGCGCTAGCGGGGAAAAACTGTTTTTT
CDR3aa: CASSGSASGEKLFF

abundance: NA
v_gene: TRBV27
d_gene: TRBD1
j_gene: TRBJ2-7
CDR3nt: TGTGCCAGCAGTGACAGGGGGGATTACGAGCAGTACTTC
CDR3aa: CASSDRGDYEQYF

abundance: NA
v_gene: TRBV27
d_gene: NA
j_gene: TRBJ2-3
CDR3nt: TGTGCCAGCAAGGTGGGGGGGGCGCCGGTAGATACGCAGTATTTT
CDR3aa: CASKVGGAPVDTQYF

abundance: NA
v_gene: TRBV5-1
d_gene: NA
j_gene: TRBJ1-2
CDR3nt: TGCGCCAGCAGCTCGGACTCGAACTATGGCTACACCTTC
CDR3aa: CASSSDSNYGYTF

abundance: NA
v_gene: TRBV9
d_gene: TRBD1
j_gene: TRBJ2-3
CDR3nt: TGTGCCAGCAGCGGTGACAGGGAAGGGTGGGGAGATACGCAGTATTTT
CDR3aa: CASSGDREGWGDTQYF

abundance: NA
v_gene: TRBV25-1
d_gene: TRBD1
j_gene: TRBJ1-4
CDR3nt: TGTGCCAGCAGTGGCCTCGGACAGGGGAAGATTGAAAAACTGTTTTTT
CDR3aa: CASSGLGQGKIEKLFF

abundance: NA
v_gene: TRBV5-4
d_gene: NA
j_gene: TRBJ2-5
CDR3nt: TGTGCCAGCAGCTTGGCGCGACCGGGATCAGAGACCCAGTACTTC
CDR3aa: CASSLARPGSETQYF

abundance: NA
v_gene: TRBV9
d_gene: NA
j_gene: TRBJ1-2
CDR3nt: TGTGCCAGCAGCGTCAGGCAGAACTATGGCTACACCTTC
CDR3aa: CASSVRQNYGYTF

abundance: once
v_gene: TRBV28
d_gene: NA
j_gene: TRBJ2-6
CDR3nt: TGTGCCAGCAACTCGGGCTCTGGGGCCAACGTCCTGACTTTC
CDR3aa: CASNSGSGANVLTF

abundance: NA
v_gene: TRBV10-3
d_gene: TRBD1
j_gene: TRBJ2-3
CDR3nt: TGTGCCATCAGTGAGTGGACAGGGAGGCAGGATACGCAGTATTTT
CDR3aa: CAISEWTGRQDTQYF

abundance: NA
v_gene: TRBV28
d_gene: TRBD2
j_gene: TRBJ2-2
CDR3nt: TGTGCCAGCAGTTTAGGGCTAGCGGGAGCCATCGGGGAGCTGTTTTTT
CDR3aa: CASSLGLAGAIGELFF

abundance: NA
v_gene: TRBV2
d_gene: TRBD1
j_gene: TRBJ1-1
CDR3nt: TGTGCCAGCAGTGAATTGTTATCAGGGGGGTTGACTGAAGCTTTCTTT
CDR3aa: CASSELLSGGLTEAFF

abundance: NA
v_gene: TRBV14
d_gene: NA
j_gene: TRBJ1-6
CDR3nt: TGTGCCAGCAGCCAATGGACCGGGGTGGAGAATTCACCCCTCCACTTT
CDR3aa: CASSQWTGVENSPLHF

abundance: NA
v_gene: TRBV7-2
d_gene: NA
j_gene: TRBJ1-1
CDR3nt: TGTGCCAGCAGCTTAGTGGGGGCTCTTATAGCTTTCTTT
CDR3aa: CASSLVGALIAFF

abundance: NA
v_gene: TRBV7-2
d_gene: TRBD1
j_gene: TRBJ1-5
CDR3nt: TGTGCCAGCAGCTTAGGGGGACAGCGAAGCAATCAGCCCCAGCATTTT
CDR3aa: CASSLGGQRSNQPQHF

abundance: NA
v_gene: TRBV9
d_gene: TRBD1
j_gene: TRBJ2-2
CDR3nt: TGTGCCAGCGGACAGGGAGGTACCGGGGAGCTGTTTTTT
CDR3aa: CASGQGGTGELFF

abundance: NA
v_gene: TRBV7-9
d_gene: TRBD1
j_gene: TRBJ2-2
CDR3nt: TGTGCCAGCAGCCCAGGGACAGGGTTTGCCGGGGAGCTGTTTTTT
CDR3aa: CASSPGTGFAGELFF

abundance: NA
v_gene: TRBV6-6
d_gene: NA
j_gene: TRBJ2-3
CDR3nt: TGTGCCAGCATGGGGGGGCTAGCGGCTAGCACAGATACGCAGTATTTT
CDR3aa: CASMGGLAASTDTQYF

abundance: few
v_gene: TRBV2
d_gene: NA
j_gene: TRBJ1-1
CDR3nt: TGTGCCAGCAGTGATAGGTCAGGGGCTGCTTTCTTT
CDR3aa: CASSDRSGAAFF

abundance: NA
v_gene: TRBV5-1
d_gene: NA
j_gene: TRBJ1-6
CDR3nt: TGCGCCAGCAGCTTGGGGCTGGGGGCGATTAATTCACCCCTCCACTTT
CDR3aa: CASSLGLGAINSPLHF

abundance: NA
v_gene: TRBV20-1
d_gene: TRBD1
j_gene: TRBJ2-1
CDR3nt: TGCAGTGCTATACAGGGGGGAACTCAGTTCTTC
CDR3aa: CSAIQGGTQFF

abundance: once
v_gene: TRBV10-3
d_gene: NA
j_gene: TRBJ2-2
CDR3nt: TGTGCCATCAGTGCCAGCACCGGGGAGCTGTTTTTT
CDR3aa: CAISASTGELFF

abundance: few
v_gene: TRBV27
d_gene: NA
j_gene: TRBJ1-1
CDR3nt: TGTGCCAGCACCAGGGGTTGGGGGAACACTGAAGCTTTCTTT
CDR3aa: CASTRGWGNTEAFF

abundance: NA
v_gene: TRBV5-4
d_gene: NA
j_gene: TRBJ1-2
CDR3nt: TGTGCCAGCAGCTTGGGTTCTCTGATTAGAGACTATGGCTACACCTTC
CDR3aa: CASSLGSLIRDYGYTF

abundance: NA
v_gene: TRBV4-1
d_gene: TRBD1
j_gene: TRBJ2-1
CDR3nt: TGCGCCAGCAGCCAAGAAGCCGGGACAGCCTACAATGAGCAGTTCTTC
CDR3aa: CASSQEAGTAYNEQFF

abundance: NA
v_gene: TRBV7-9
d_gene: NA
j_gene: TRBJ1-2
CDR3nt: TGTGCCAGCACACAGCTGTTTAACTATGGCTACACCTTC
CDR3aa: CASTQLFNYGYTF

abundance: NA
v_gene: TRBV4-1
d_gene: NA
j_gene: TRBJ1-6
CDR3nt: TGCGCCAGCAGCCAAGAGGGAGATTATAATTCACCCCTCCACTTT
CDR3aa: CASSQEGDYNSPLHF

abundance: NA
v_gene: TRBV21-1
d_gene: NA
j_gene: TRBJ2-2
CDR3nt: TGTGCCGCCCCGGCGGGACTGGCCGACGCGAACACCGGGGAGCTGTTTTTT
CDR3aa: CAAPAGLADANTGELFF

abundance: NA
v_gene: TRBV5-1
d_gene: NA
j_gene: TRBJ1-2
CDR3nt: TGCGCCAGCAGCTTGGCCCCGAGCGACCGCTACACCTTC
CDR3aa: CASSLAPSDRYTF

abundance: NA
v_gene: TRBV3-1/TRBV3-2
d_gene: NA
j_gene: TRBJ1-5
CDR3nt: TGTGCCAGCAGCCAAGATACTAATCAGCCCCAGCATTTT
CDR3aa: CASSQDTNQPQHF

abundance: NA
v_gene: TRBV5-1
d_gene: TRBD2
j_gene: TRBJ2-5
CDR3nt: TGCGCCAGCAGCTTGGCCCCTAGCGGGGGAGGGGAGACCCAGTACTTC
CDR3aa: CASSLAPSGGGETQYF

abundance: NA
v_gene: TRBV30
d_gene: NA
j_gene: TRBJ1-2
CDR3nt: TGTGCCTGGACAGGAATAGCTAACTATGGCTACACCTTC
CDR3aa: CAWTGIANYGYTF

abundance: once
v_gene: TRBV5-1
d_gene: TRBD1
j_gene: TRBJ1-6
CDR3nt: TGCGCCAGCAGCCCAACCCAGGGGGCCAATTCACCCCTCCACTTT
CDR3aa: CASSPTQGANSPLHF

abundance: NA
v_gene: TRBV24-1
d_gene: TRBD2
j_gene: TRBJ2-7
CDR3nt: TGTGCCACCAGTGGGAGACTAGCGGGAGCTTACCACGAGCAGTACTTC
CDR3aa: CATSGRLAGAYHEQYF

abundance: NA
v_gene: TRBV7-9
d_gene: TRBD1
j_gene: TRBJ1-1
CDR3nt: TGTGCCAGCCGGGGGACAGGGTATATGAACACTGAAGCTTTCTTT
CDR3aa: CASRGTGYMNTEAFF

abundance: NA
v_gene: TRBV25-1
d_gene: TRBD1
j_gene: TRBJ2-7
CDR3nt: TGTGCCAGCTCAGGACAGGCAGGCTACGAGCAGTACTTC
CDR3aa: CASSGQAGYEQYF